This T cell receptor beta chain was sequenced in a study of T cell responses to AZD1222 COVID-19 vaccine. Whole-study results and caveats: Donors in the cohort were predominantly white British and more often female, and clonal diversity was possibly underestimated.

The data were produced by immunoSEQ multiplex PCR, yet TCRdb's version contains in-frame clones alone and is incomplete. In the table there are about 94,000 clones, 85% to 90% of which are singletons. Notes on this clone: Antigen: not known. In the same sample, other DNA sequences code for this CDR3.

The sequence came from an adult who received the AZD1222 COVID-19 vaccine. The specimen was peripheral blood, collected 28 days after the second AZD1222 dose.

The CDR3 spells CASSSGGVSTEAFF. In nucleotides, the CDR3 is TGTGCCAGCAGTTCAGGGGGGGTGAGCACTGAAGCTTTCTTT. The V gene is TRBV6-5, the J gene TRBJ1-1; 7 bases agree with TRBD1. Germline assignment: CDR1 MNHEY and CDR2 SVGAGI. The CDR3 contains 14 residues. With V trimmed by 4 bases and J by 4 bases, 6 bases remained unmatched.